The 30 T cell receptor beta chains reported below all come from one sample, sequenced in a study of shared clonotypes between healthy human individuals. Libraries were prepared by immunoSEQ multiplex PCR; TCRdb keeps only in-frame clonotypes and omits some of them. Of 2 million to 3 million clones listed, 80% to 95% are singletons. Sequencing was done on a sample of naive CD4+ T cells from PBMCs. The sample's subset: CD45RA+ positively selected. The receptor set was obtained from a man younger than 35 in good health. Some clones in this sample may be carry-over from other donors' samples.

For the CDR3, the DNA is TGTGCCAGCTCACCTCGTGGAGCGGGAATCGGGGAGCTGTTTTTT. Protein sequence: CASSPRGAGIGELFF. The rearrangement joins TRBV18 to TRBJ2-2; 7 bases line up with TRBD2. Germline CDR1 and CDR2: KGHSH and LQKENI. The CDR3 has 15 residues. Trimming cost V 3 bases and J 7 bases; bases outside gene matches: 8.

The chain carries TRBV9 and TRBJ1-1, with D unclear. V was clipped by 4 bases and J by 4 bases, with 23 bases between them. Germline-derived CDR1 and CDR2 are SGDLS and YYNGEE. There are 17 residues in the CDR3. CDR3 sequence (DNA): TGTGCCAGCAGCCCTCGATTAGGGCTGGTTTATGGCACTGAAGCTTTCTTT. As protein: CASSPRLGLVYGTEAFF. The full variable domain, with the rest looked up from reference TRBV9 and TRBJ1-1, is DSGVTQTPKHLITATGQRVTLRCSPRSGDLSVYWYQQSLDQGLQFLIQYYNGEERAKGNILERFSAQQFPDLHSELNLSSLELGDSALYFCASSPRLGLVYGTEAFFGQGTRLTVV.

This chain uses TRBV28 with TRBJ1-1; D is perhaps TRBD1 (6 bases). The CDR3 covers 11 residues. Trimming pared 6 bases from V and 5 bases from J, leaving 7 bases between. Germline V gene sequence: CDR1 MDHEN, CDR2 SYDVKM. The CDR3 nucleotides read TGTGCCAGCAGGGGGGCGACTGAAGCTTTCTTT. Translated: CASRGATEAFF.

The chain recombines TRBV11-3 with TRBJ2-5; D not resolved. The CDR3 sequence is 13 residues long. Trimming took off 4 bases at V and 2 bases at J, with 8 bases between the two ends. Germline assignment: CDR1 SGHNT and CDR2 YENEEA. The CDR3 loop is CASSSSNQETQYF. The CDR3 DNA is TGTGCCAGCAGCTCCTCAAATCAAGAGACCCAGTACTTC.

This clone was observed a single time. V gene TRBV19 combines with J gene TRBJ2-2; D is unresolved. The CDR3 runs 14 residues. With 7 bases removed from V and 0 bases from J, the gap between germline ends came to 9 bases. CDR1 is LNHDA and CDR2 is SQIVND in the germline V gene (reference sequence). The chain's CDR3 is CASKHYTNTGELFF. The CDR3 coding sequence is TGTGCCAGTAAACATTACACGAACACCGGGGAGCTGTTTTTT.

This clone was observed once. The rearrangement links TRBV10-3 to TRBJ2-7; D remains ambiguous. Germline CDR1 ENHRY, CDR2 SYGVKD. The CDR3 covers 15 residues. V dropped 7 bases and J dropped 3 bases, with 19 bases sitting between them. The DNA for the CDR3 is TGTGCCATCACGGACGATGGGCTGGGGATCTACGAGCAGTACTTC. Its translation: CAITDDGLGIYEQYF.

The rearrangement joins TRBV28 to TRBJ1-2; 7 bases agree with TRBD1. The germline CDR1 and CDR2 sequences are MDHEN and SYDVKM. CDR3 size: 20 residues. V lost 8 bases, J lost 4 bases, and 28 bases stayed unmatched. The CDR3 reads CASSPGGAGGGYTYRYGYTF. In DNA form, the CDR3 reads TGTGCCAGCTCACCAGGAGGGGCAGGGGGAGGCTACACATACCGCTATGGCTACACCTTC.

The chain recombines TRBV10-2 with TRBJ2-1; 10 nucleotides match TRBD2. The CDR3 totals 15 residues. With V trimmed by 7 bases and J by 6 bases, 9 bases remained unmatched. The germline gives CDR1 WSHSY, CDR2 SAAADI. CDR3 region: CASTRTSGDLNEQFF. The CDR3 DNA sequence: TGCGCCAGCACCCGGACTAGCGGAGACCTCAATGAGCAGTTCTTC.

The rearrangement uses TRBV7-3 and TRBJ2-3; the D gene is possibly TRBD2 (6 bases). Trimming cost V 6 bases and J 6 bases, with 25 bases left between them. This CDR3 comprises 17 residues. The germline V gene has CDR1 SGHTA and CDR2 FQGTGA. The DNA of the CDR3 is TGTGCCAGCAGTTCAGGCGTAAGCGCTGGGGGGACGGATACGCAGTATTTT. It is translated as CASSSGVSAGGTDTQYF.

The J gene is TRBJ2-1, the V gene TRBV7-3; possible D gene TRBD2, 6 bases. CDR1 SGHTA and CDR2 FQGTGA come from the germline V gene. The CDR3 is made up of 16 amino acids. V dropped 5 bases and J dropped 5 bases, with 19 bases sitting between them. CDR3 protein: CASSPQSGSGHNEQFF. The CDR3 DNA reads TGTGCCAGCAGCCCCCAGAGCGGGTCGGGCCACAATGAGCAGTTCTTC.

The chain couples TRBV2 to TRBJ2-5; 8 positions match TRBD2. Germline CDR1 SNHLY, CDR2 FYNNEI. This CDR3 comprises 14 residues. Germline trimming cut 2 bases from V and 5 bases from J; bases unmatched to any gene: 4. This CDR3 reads CASSERLAIETQYF. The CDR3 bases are TGTGCCAGCAGTGAAAGACTAGCGATCGAGACCCAGTACTTC.

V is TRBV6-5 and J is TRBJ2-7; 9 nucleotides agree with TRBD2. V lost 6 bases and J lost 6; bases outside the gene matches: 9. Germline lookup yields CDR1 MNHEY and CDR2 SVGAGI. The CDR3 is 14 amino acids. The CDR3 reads CASRRQAGGLEQYF. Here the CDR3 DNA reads TGTGCCAGCAGACGACAAGCGGGGGGTCTCGAGCAGTACTTC.

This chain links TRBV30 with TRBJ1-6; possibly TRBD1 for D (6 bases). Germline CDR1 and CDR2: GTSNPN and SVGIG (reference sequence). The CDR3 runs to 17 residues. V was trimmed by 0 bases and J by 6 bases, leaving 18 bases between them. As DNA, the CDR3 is TGTGCCTGGAGTGTATCCCGACTGGACAGTCGTAATTCACCCCTCCACTTT. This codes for CAWSVSRLDSRNSPLHF.

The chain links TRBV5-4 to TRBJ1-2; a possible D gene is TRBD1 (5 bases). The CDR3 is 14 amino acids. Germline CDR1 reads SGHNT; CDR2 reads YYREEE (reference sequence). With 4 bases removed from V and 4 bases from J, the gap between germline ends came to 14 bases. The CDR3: CASSQELGAYGYTF. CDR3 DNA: TGTGCCAGCAGCCAAGAGCTAGGGGCCTATGGCTACACCTTC.

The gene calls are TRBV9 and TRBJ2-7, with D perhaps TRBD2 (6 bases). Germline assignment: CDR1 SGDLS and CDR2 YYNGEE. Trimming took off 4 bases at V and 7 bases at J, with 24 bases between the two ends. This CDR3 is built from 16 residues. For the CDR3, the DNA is TGTGCCAGCAGCCAATACGGGGGAGGCCCGGTGGGGGAGCAGTACTTC. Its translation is CASSQYGGGPVGEQYF.

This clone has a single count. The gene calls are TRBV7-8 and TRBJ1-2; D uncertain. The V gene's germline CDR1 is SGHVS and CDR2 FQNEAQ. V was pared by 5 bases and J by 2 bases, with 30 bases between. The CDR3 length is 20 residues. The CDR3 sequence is CASSRVRTEEYILMNYGYTF. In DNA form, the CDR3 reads TGTGCCAGCAGCCGAGTTCGAACCGAGGAGTATATACTTATGAACTATGGCTACACCTTC.

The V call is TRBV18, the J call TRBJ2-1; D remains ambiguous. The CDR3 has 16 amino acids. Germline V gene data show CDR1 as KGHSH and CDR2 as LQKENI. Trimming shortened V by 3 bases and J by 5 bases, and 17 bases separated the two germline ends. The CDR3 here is CASSPPLEWRHNEQFF. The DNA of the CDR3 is TGTGCCAGCTCACCCCCCCTTGAGTGGCGGCACAATGAGCAGTTCTTC.

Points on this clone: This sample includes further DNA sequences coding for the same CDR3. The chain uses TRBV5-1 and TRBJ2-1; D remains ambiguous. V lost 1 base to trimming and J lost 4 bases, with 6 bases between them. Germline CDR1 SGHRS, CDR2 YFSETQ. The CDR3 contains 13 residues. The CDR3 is CASSLIPYNEQFF. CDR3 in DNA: TGCGCCAGCAGCTTGATACCTTACAATGAGCAGTTCTTC.

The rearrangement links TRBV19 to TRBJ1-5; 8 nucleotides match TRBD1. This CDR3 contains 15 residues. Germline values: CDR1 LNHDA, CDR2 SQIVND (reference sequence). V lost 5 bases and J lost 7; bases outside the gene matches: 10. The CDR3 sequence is CASSDRTGTHQPQHF. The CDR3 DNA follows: TGTGCCAGTAGTGATCGGACAGGGACACACCAGCCCCAGCATTTT.

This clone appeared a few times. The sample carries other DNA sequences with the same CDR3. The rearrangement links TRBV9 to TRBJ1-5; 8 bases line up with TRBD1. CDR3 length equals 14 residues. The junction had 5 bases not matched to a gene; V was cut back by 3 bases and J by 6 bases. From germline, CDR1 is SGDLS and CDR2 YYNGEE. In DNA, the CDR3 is TGTGCCAGCAGCGGAGGACAGGGAAGTCAGCCCCAGCATTTT. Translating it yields CASSGGQGSQPQHF.

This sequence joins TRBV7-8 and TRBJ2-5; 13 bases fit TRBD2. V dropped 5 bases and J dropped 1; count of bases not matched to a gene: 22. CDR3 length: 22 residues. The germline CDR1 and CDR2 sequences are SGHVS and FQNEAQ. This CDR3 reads CASSVHPGTSGLAGRPQETQYF. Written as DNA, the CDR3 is TGTGCCAGCAGCGTACACCCCGGGACCTCGGGACTAGCGGGGCGACCCCAAGAGACCCAGTACTTC.

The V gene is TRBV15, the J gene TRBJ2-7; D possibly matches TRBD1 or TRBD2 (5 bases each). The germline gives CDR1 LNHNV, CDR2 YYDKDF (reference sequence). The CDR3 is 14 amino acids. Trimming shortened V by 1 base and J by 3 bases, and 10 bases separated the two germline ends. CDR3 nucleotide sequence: TGTGCCACCAGCAGAGGGGGGACGTTCTACGAGCAGTACTTC. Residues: CATSRGGTFYEQYF.

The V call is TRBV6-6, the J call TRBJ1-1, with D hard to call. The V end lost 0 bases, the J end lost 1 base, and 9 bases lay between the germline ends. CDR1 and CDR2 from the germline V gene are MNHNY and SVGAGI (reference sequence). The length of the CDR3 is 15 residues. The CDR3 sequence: CASSYSNSGNTEAFF. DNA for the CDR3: TGTGCCAGCAGTTACTCGAATTCCGGGAACACTGAAGCTTTCTTT.

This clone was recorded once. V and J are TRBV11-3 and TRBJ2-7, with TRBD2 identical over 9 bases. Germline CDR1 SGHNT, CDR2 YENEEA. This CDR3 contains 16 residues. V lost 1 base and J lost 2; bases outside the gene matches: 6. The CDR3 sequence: CASSLGLAGSPYEQYF. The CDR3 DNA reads TGTGCCAGCAGCTTAGGTCTAGCGGGGTCCCCCTACGAGCAGTACTTC.

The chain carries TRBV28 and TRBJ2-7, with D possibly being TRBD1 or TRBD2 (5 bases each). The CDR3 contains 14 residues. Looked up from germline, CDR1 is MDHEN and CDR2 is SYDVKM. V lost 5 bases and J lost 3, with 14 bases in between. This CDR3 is CASSPRDPVYEQYF. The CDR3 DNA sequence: TGTGCCAGCAGTCCCCGGGACCCCGTCTACGAGCAGTACTTC.

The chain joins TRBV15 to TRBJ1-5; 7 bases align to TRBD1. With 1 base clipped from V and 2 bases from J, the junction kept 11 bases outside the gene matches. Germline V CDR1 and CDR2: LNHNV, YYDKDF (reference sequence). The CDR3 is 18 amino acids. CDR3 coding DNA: TGTGCCACCAGCAGAGGGGGAACAGGGGCGCGTGGCAATCAGCCCCAGCATTTT. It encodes CATSRGGTGARGNQPQHF.

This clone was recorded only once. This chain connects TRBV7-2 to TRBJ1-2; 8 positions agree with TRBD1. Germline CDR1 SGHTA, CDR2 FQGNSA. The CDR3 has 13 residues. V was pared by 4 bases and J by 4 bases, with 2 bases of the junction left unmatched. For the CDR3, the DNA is TGTGCCAGCAGCTACGACAGGGGCTATGGCTACACCTTC. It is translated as CASSYDRGYGYTF.

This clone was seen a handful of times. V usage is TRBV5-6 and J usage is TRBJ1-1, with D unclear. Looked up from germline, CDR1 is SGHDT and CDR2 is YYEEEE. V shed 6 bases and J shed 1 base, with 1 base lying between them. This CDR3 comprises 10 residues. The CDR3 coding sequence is TGTGCCAGCACGAACACTGAAGCTTTCTTT. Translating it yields CASTNTEAFF.

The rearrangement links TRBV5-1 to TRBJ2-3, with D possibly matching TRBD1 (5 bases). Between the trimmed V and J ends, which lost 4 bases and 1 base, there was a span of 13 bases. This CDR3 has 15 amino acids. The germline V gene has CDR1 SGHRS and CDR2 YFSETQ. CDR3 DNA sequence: TGCGCCAGCAGCCCCAGGGTTGAAGGCACAGATACGCAGTATTTT. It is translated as CASSPRVEGTDTQYF. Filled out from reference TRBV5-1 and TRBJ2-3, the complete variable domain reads KAGVTQTPRYLIKTRGQQVTLSCSPISGHRSVSWYQQTPGQGLQFLFEYFSETQRNKGNFPGRFSGRQFSNSRSEMNVSTLELGDSALYLCASSPRVEGTDTQYFGPGTRLTVL.

CDR3 sequence reads: CASSEARWGYTF. The CDR3 DNA reads TGTGCCAGCAGTGAGGCCAGATGGGGCTACACCTTC. The chain has TRBV6-1 and TRBJ1-2, with D uncertain. The CDR3 is 12 amino acids. V lost 3 bases to trimming and J lost 8 bases, with 10 bases between them. CDR1 and CDR2 (germline): MNHNS, SASEGT.